The T cell receptor (beta chain) described here comes from a study of blood T cells in healthy people across ages. At least 6 micrograms of total RNA were extracted per sample. A note on this clonotype: Its cognate antigen is unknown.

A second roughly 7 to 12 cycle PCR used barcoded and J-beta primers. TCRdb re-analysed the 5' RACE reads in MiXCR, keeping a single row per CDR3 protein. Here the sample spans some 880,000 distinct CDR3 sequences, 30% to 45% being singletons. This CDR3 has 16 amino acids. Germline V gene lookup returns CDR1 SQVTM and CDR2 ANQGSEA. V trimming: 1 base; J trimming: 3 bases; junction bases outside the gene matches: 11. Study-wide results and limits: Shifts in expanded clonotypes may have been confounded by donor CMV status, which was unknown.

The chain combines TRBV29-1 with TRBJ2-7; 8 bases match TRBD1. The receptor was isolated from a young man in good health. Source material: blood. As DNA, the CDR3 is TGCAGCGTTGAAGGTCGCCAGGGGGCTAACGTCTACGAGCAGTACTTC. It codes for CSVEGRQGANVYEQYF.